These T cell receptor beta chains were read from a single sample in a study of breast tumors, draining lymph nodes, adjacent tissues. TCRdb re-derived calls from the multiplex PCR reads in MiXCR, one entry per CDR3 protein. The sample lists tens of thousands of distinct CDR3 sequences, 15% to 20% occurring once. The material sequenced was axillary lymph node tissue. The receptors come from a female donor with breast cancer. Some clones in this sample may be carry-over from other donors' samples. CDR3s include the opening cysteine and the closing phenylalanine or tryptophan. D genes are given only for firm matches. Clone sizes are given selectively: once, few, many, or a class where the clone is expanded.

abundance	v_gene	d_gene	j_gene	CDR3aa	CDR3nt
-	TRBV27	TRBD1	TRBJ2-6	CASRRQGAGANVLTF	TGTGCCAGCAGGCGACAGGGGGCTGGGGCCAACGTCCTGACTTTC
many	TRBV20-1	-	TRBJ2-7	CSARDRVSGPYEQYF	TGCAGTGCTAGAGACAGGGTTTCGGGACCCTACGAGCAGTACTTC
few	TRBV5-1	-	TRBJ2-5	CASSLDPSGTRTQYF	TGCGCCAGCAGCTTGGACCCCTCGGGGACTCGGACCCAGTACTTC
many	TRBV20-1	-	TRBJ2-1	CSARSVGLLYNEQFF	TGCAGTGCTAGAAGCGTAGGGCTTCTTTACAATGAGCAGTTCTTC
many	TRBV20-1	TRBD2	TRBJ2-3	CSASPASGRTDTQYF	TGCAGTGCTAGTCCGGCTAGCGGGAGAACAGATACGCAGTATTTT
many	TRBV7-2	-	TRBJ2-1	CASSLAHGGYNEQFF	TGTGCCAGCAGCTTAGCTCATGGTGGTTACAATGAGCAGTTCTTC
many	TRBV15	-	TRBJ1-6	CATSRDQIGSYNSPLHF	TGTGCCACCAGCAGAGATCAGATCGGCTCCTATAATTCACCCCTCCACTTT
many	TRBV5-1	-	TRBJ2-7	CASSLEAGSSYEQYF	TGCGCCAGCAGCTTGGAGGCTGGCAGCTCCTACGAGCAGTACTTC
many	TRBV2	TRBD1	TRBJ1-5	CASSDRTGNQPQHF	TGTGCCAGCAGCGACAGGACAGGGAATCAGCCCCAGCATTTT
many	TRBV27	-	TRBJ2-7	CASSLMAGYEQYF	TGTGCCAGCAGTTTAATGGCAGGCTACGAGCAGTACTTC
many	TRBV20-1	-	TRBJ1-2	CSAPQGGYGYTF	TGCAGTGCTCCCCAGGGTGGGTATGGCTACACCTTC
many	TRBV20-1	TRBD2	TRBJ2-3	CSAAGTTVTDTQYF	TGCAGTGCTGCCGGGACTACCGTAACAGATACGCAGTATTTT
many	TRBV28	TRBD2	TRBJ2-7	CASSSPGGYEQYF	TGTGCCAGCAGTAGCCCGGGAGGTTACGAGCAGTACTTC
many	TRBV6-2/TRBV6-3	-	TRBJ1-3	CASSQTGIPGNTIYF	TGTGCCAGCAGTCAAACCGGGATTCCAGGAAACACCATATATTTT
many	TRBV29-1	-	TRBJ1-5	CSAKVAGSTQPQHF	TGCAGCGCCAAGGTGGCAGGGAGTACTCAGCCCCAGCATTTT
many	TRBV7-9	-	TRBJ2-5	CASSFHGGQTQYF	TGTGCCAGCAGCTTTCACGGTGGGCAGACCCAGTACTTC
many	TRBV20-1	TRBD2	TRBJ2-7	CSAKPSGRGYEQYF	TGCAGTGCTAAACCGAGCGGGAGGGGGTACGAGCAGTACTTC
many	TRBV6-1	-	TRBJ2-7	CASSESISYEQYF	TGTGCCAGCAGTGAGTCGATCAGCTACGAGCAGTACTTC
many	TRBV15	-	TRBJ2-7	CATSRVPRGYEQYF	TGTGCCACCAGCAGAGTTCCCAGGGGCTACGAGCAGTACTTC
many	TRBV10-3	TRBD1	TRBJ2-2	CAISRGTGGESAGELFF	TGTGCCATCAGCCGAGGGACAGGGGGCGAGTCCGCCGGGGAGCTGTTTTTT
once	TRBV12-2	-	TRBJ2-1	CASRLIGGRLGSTYNEQFF	TGTGCAAGTCGCTTAATCGGCGGGAGGTTAGGGAGTACCTACAATGAGCAGTTCTTC
many	TRBV20-1	-	TRBJ1-5	CSARDGQGFQPQHF	TGCAGTGCTAGAGATGGACAAGGGTTTCAGCCCCAGCATTTT
-	TRBV6-1	TRBD1	TRBJ1-5	CASSEALRPRGHQPQHF	TGTGCCAGCAGTGAAGCGCTTCGCCCGAGGGGGCATCAGCCCCAGCATTTT
few	TRBV3-1	-	TRBJ2-1	CASSQPHGGYNEQFF	TGTGCCAGCAGCCAACCTCATGGAGGTTACAATGAGCAGTTCTTC
few	TRBV5-5	-	TRBJ2-5	CASSLRVEETQYF	TGTGCCAGCAGCTTACGTGTCGAAGAGACCCAGTACTTC
-	TRBV19	TRBD2	TRBJ2-1	CASSSWTSGINGRFF	TGTGCCAGTAGTTCTTGGACTAGCGGGATTAATGGGCGGTTCTTC
many	TRBV7-2	-	TRBJ2-7	CASSLGDHSSYEQYF	TGTGCCAGCAGCTTAGGGGACCACAGCTCCTACGAGCAGTACTTC
medium-sized	TRBV7-9	TRBD1	TRBJ2-7	CASSLGTGTEQYF	TGTGCCAGCAGCTTAGGGACAGGGACCGAGCAGTACTTC
few	TRBV10-3	-	TRBJ2-5	CAISEPGLYQETQYF	TGTGCCATCAGTGAGCCGGGACTGTATCAAGAGACCCAGTACTTC
many	TRBV5-4	TRBD2	TRBJ2-3	CASSSTSGKRDTQYF	TGTGCCAGCAGCTCGACTAGCGGCAAGAGGGATACGCAGTATTTT
many	TRBV6-6	-	TRBJ2-7	CASSYSAGEQYF	TGTGCCAGCAGTTACAGTGCAGGCGAGCAGTACTTC
many	TRBV6-5	-	TRBJ2-7	CASRDTGYEQYF	TGTGCCAGCAGGGATACAGGGTACGAGCAGTACTTC
-	TRBV7-3	-	TRBJ2-3	CASSLKKRTRTDTQYF	TGTGCCAGCAGCTTAAAAAAGAGGACCCGCACAGATACGCAGTATTTT
many	TRBV3-1	-	TRBJ2-1	CASSAPNEQFF	TGTGCCAGCAGCGCTCCCAATGAGCAGTTCTTC
many	TRBV7-3	-	TRBJ2-2	CASSPIRNTGELFF	TGTGCCAGCAGCCCCATCAGAAACACCGGGGAGCTGTTTTTT
many	TRBV19	TRBD1	TRBJ1-2	CASSLRTGAGYGYTF	TGTGCCAGTAGTTTACGGACAGGGGCTGGCTATGGCTACACCTTC
-	TRBV11-1	TRBD1	TRBJ2-6	CATRTGGHSGANVLTF	TGTGCCACAAGGACAGGGGGCCACTCTGGGGCCAACGTCCTGACTTTC
many	TRBV20-1	TRBD1	TRBJ1-5	CSARATGHYNQPQHF	TGCAGTGCTAGAGCGACAGGGCACTACAATCAGCCCCAGCATTTT
many	TRBV5-4	TRBD2	TRBJ2-2	CASSLGSGTNTGELFF	TGTGCCAGCAGCTTGGGTAGCGGGACGAACACCGGGGAGCTGTTTTTT